This T cell receptor (beta chain) is from a study of Ad26.COV2.S vaccination and SARS-CoV-2 variants. The overall study: The COV1001 Ad26.COV2.S trial arm included the donor.

As to treatment: 15 to 20 received Ad26.COV2.S at low or high dose, single or two shots; about 5 received placebo; per-sample allocation not given. The study sampled participants on day 63 after the first vaccine or placebo injection. This person who donated was an adult of 18-55 years in Boston. Study outcomes and limitations: Marked by substantial breadth, spike-specific CD8+ and CD4+ T cell responses were reportedly seen after vaccination. Individuals receiving vaccine had higher spike-specific TCR breadth than placebo recipients did.

The CDR3 is 14 amino acids. Germline V gives CDR1 SQVTM, CDR2 ANQGSEA. V gave up 0 bases and J gave up 7 bases, with 15 bases separating them. Repertoires were generated with immunoSEQ multiplex PCR, while TCRdb's copy carries only in-frame clones and drops some. Counted here are hundreds of thousands of clones, about nine tenths occurring once; the ten biggest clones make up around 3.6%. As concerns this clone: The antigen remains undetermined.

Sequencing used peripheral blood, obtained in a trial of Ad26.COV2.S vaccine versus placebo. The source of this sequence is a person aged 18-60 years who received the Ad26.COV2.S COVID-19 vaccine or a placebo. V is TRBV29-1 and J is TRBJ1-2; no firm D call. CDR3 sequence reads: CSVEDREVSSGYTF. CDR3 DNA: TGCAGCGTTGAAGATCGCGAGGTATCTAGTGGCTACACCTTC.